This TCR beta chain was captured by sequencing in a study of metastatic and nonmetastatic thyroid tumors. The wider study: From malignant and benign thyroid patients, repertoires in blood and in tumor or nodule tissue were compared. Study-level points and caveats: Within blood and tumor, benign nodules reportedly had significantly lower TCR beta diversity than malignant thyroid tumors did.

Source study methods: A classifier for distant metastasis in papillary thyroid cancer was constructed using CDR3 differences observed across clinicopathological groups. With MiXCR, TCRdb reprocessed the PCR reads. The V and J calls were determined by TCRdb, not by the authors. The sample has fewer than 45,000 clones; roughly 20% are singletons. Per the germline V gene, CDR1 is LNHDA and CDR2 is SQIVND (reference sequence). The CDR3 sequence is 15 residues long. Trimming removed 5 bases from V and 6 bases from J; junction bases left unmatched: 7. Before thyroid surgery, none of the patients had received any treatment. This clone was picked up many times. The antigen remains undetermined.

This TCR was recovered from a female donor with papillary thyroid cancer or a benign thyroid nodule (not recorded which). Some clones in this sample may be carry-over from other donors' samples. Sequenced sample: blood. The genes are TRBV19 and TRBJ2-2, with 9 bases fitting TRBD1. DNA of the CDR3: TGTGCCAGTAGTCACAGGGGGCATTTAGCCGGGGAGCTGTTTTTT. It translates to CASSHRGHLAGELFF.